The 18 T cell receptor beta chains listed next were all sequenced from one sample in a study of T cell repertoires in cytomegalovirus infection. TCRdb re-called the reads through MiXCR, storing one row per CDR3 protein. This table holds approximately 250,000 distinct CDR3 sequences, around 6.6% found once. The source material was PBMCs. The receptors here all came from a human donor in good health (CMV status not recorded). Some clones in this sample may be carry-over from other donors' samples.

This clonotype was seen many times. The chain recombines TRBV7-2 with TRBJ2-2; perhaps TRBD2 as D (6 bases). The germline gives CDR1 SGHTA, CDR2 FQGNSA. Trimming stripped 2 bases from V and 4 bases from J, with 8 bases between. The CDR3 spans 14 residues. The CDR3 loop reads CASSLNGGTGELFF. CDR3 nucleotide sequence: TGTGCCAGCAGCTTAAACGGGGGCACCGGGGAGCTGTTTTTT.

This clonotype has at least ten counts. The CDR3 spells CATSDPWSQETQYF. The DNA of the CDR3 is TGTGCCACCAGTGATCCGTGGAGCCAAGAGACCCAGTACTTC. V gene TRBV24-1 combines with J gene TRBJ2-5; D ambiguous. There are 14 residues in the CDR3. Germline V lookup: CDR1 KGHDR, CDR2 SFDVKD. V dropped 3 bases and J dropped 1 base, with 8 bases sitting between them.

This clonotype came up many times. The V and J genes are TRBV12-3 or TRBV12-4 and TRBJ1-6; D may be TRBD1 (5 bases). Trimming cost V 3 bases and J 5 bases, with 8 bases left between them. The CDR3 runs 14 residues. The DNA of the CDR3 is TGTGCCAGCAGTTTCGGGACGGATAATTCACCCCTCCACTTT. Its translation: CASSFGTDNSPLHF.

In this sample, this clonotype turned up many times. The rearrangement joins TRBV7-2 to TRBJ1-1; weak D call: TRBD1 (5 bases). The V end lost 4 bases, the J end lost 1 base, and 10 bases lay between the germline ends. The CDR3 extends over 14 amino acids. Germline V gene lookup returns CDR1 SGHTA and CDR2 FQGNSA. CDR3 protein: CASSSYDRNTEAFF. CDR3 nucleotide sequence: TGTGCCAGCAGCTCGTATGACAGGAACACTGAAGCTTTCTTT.

This chain joins TRBV20-1 and TRBJ1-1; D gene unclear. Germline loops: CDR1 DFQATT, CDR2 SNEGSKA (reference sequence). There are 10 residues in the CDR3. The germline V and J ends were trimmed by 3 bases and 7 bases, with 6 bases remaining between them. The CDR3 sequence: CSARDVEAFF. As DNA, the CDR3 is TGCAGTGCTAGGGATGTTGAAGCTTTCTTT.

This clonotype was observed a handful of times. This sequence joins TRBV14 and TRBJ2-1; 8 bases are shared with TRBD1. Germline lookup yields CDR1 SGHDN and CDR2 FVKESK. The V and J ends lost 1 base and 8 bases, in that order; junction bases with no gene match: 7. This CDR3 spans 15 amino acids. The CDR3 spells CASSQVGRGPDEQFF. CDR3 nucleotide sequence: TGTGCCAGCAGCCAAGTTGGCAGGGGGCCCGATGAGCAGTTCTTC.

This clonotype was picked up many times. This chain connects TRBV12-3 or TRBV12-4 to TRBJ2-7; tentative D call: TRBD2 (6 bases). CDR3 size: 18 residues. V shed 2 bases and J shed 0 bases, with 20 bases lying between them. The CDR3 sequence: CASSLKKLATRSSYEQYF. The CDR3 coding sequence is TGTGCCAGCAGTTTAAAGAAACTAGCCACGCGAAGCTCCTACGAGCAGTACTTC.

This clonotype has just a few counts. This sequence joins TRBV20-1 and TRBJ1-1; no definite D call. CDR1 DFQATT and CDR2 SNEGSKA come from the germline V gene (reference sequence). With 2 bases removed from V and 5 bases from J, the gap between germline ends came to 12 bases. The CDR3 runs to 13 residues. CDR3 protein: CSARRGVDTEAFF. Written as DNA, the CDR3 is TGCAGTGCTAGACGGGGAGTGGATACTGAAGCTTTCTTT.

In this sample, this clonotype turned up many times. This chain uses TRBV7-2 with TRBJ2-1; 8 positions agree with TRBD2. CDR1 is SGHTA and CDR2 is FQGNSA in the germline V gene. V gave up 2 bases and J gave up 8 bases; unmatched junction bases: 8. This CDR3 contains 15 residues. The CDR3 sequence: CASSLSTAGGHEQFF. The CDR3 region has the DNA TGTGCCAGCAGCTTAAGTACTGCGGGGGGCCATGAGCAGTTCTTC.

This clonotype has ten or more counts. The J gene is TRBJ2-1, the V gene TRBV7-3; the match to TRBD1 covers 8 bases. J lost 8 bases, V lost 5 bases, and 8 bases had no gene match. This CDR3 contains 14 residues. Germline loops: CDR1 SGHTA, CDR2 FQGTGA. The CDR3 spells CASSPYGQGDEQFF. CDR3 DNA sequence: TGTGCCAGCAGCCCATATGGACAGGGTGATGAGCAGTTCTTC.

This clonotype was detected many times. The chain combines TRBV2 with TRBJ1-2; possibly TRBD1 for D (6 bases). The CDR3 consists of 15 residues. CDR1 is SNHLY and CDR2 is FYNNEI in the germline V gene. Trimming took off 2 bases at V and 5 bases at J, with 15 bases between the two ends. The CDR3 loop reads CASSESRGTTYGYTF. The CDR3 coding sequence is TGTGCCAGCAGTGAAAGTAGGGGGACGACATATGGCTACACCTTC. The full variable domain, with the rest looked up from reference TRBV2 and TRBJ1-2, is EPEVTQTPSHQVTQMGQEVILRCVPISNHLYFYWYRQILGQKVEFLVSFYNNEISEKSEIFDDQFSVERPDGSNFTLKIRSTKLEDSAMYFCASSESRGTTYGYTFGSGTRLTVV.

The sample holds a few counts of this clonotype. The chain is built from TRBV9 and TRBJ2-3; TRBD2 is a possible D gene (6 bases). Trimming left V 2 bases short and J 4 bases short, with 8 bases between. The CDR3 loop spans 13 amino acids. Looked up from germline, CDR1 is SGDLS and CDR2 is YYNGEE. As DNA, the CDR3 is TGTGCCAGCAGCGTTGGGACTCCAGATACGCAGTATTTT. Its protein is CASSVGTPDTQYF.

This clonotype was seen a handful of times. This rearrangement joins TRBV2 to TRBJ1-2; D is undetermined. V dropped 5 bases and J dropped 0 bases, with 13 bases sitting between them. Germline V gene data show CDR1 as SNHLY and CDR2 as FYNNEI. The CDR3 has 15 amino acids. The CDR3 here is CASSLTHAPNYGYTF. CDR3 nucleotides: TGTGCCAGCAGTCTAACGCATGCCCCTAACTATGGCTACACCTTC.

This clonotype came up many times. CDR3 nucleotide sequence: TGTGCCAGCAGCGCCATAGCGGGGCACTCCTACGAGCAGTACTTC. It is translated as CASSAIAGHSYEQYF. The chain combines TRBV9 with TRBJ2-7, with TRBD2 identical over 8 bases. V lost 3 bases to trimming and J lost 0 bases; unmatched junction nucleotides: 5. Germline V CDR1 and CDR2: SGDLS, YYNGEE. The CDR3 extends over 15 amino acids.

This clonotype was seen at least ten times. The V call is TRBV19, the J call TRBJ1-1; a possible D gene is TRBD1 (5 bases). Trimming left V 7 bases short and J 1 base short, with 16 bases between. The germline gives CDR1 LNHDA, CDR2 SQIVND (reference sequence). This CDR3 spans 15 amino acids. The CDR3 spells CASIAGAPKNTEAFF. CDR3 sequence (DNA): TGTGCCAGTATCGCCGGGGCACCCAAGAACACTGAAGCTTTCTTT.

This clonotype was found a few times. The V gene is TRBV6-6, the J gene TRBJ1-5; possible D gene TRBD1, 6 bases. The V gene's germline CDR1 is MNHNY and CDR2 SVGAGI (reference sequence). V was pared by 4 bases and J by 2 bases, with 15 bases between. The CDR3 consists of 16 residues. Here the CDR3 DNA reads TGTGCCAGCAGTTTACTCAAGGGGGGAGGCAATCAGCCCCAGCATTTT. This codes for CASSLLKGGGNQPQHF.

This clonotype came up many times. The chain combines TRBV7-2 with TRBJ2-1; 9 nucleotides align to TRBD2. Looked up from germline, CDR1 is SGHTA and CDR2 is FQGNSA. Trimming at V came to 1 base and at J to 15 bases, leaving 16 bases not matched to a gene. This CDR3 spans 16 amino acids. The CDR3 loop is CASSLGGGLAGLSGFF. The CDR3 DNA sequence: TGTGCCAGCAGCTTAGGAGGGGGGCTAGCGGGGCTCAGCGGGTTCTTC.

In its sample, this clonotype was seen many times. The CDR3 is CASSFSSILTSSQETQYF. Here the CDR3 DNA reads TGTGCCAGCAGCTTCTCCTCTATATTGACTAGCTCCCAAGAGACCCAGTACTTC. The rearrangement links TRBV7-2 to TRBJ2-5; 7 bases fit TRBD2. This CDR3 spans 18 amino acids. Germline CDR1 and CDR2: SGHTA and FQGNSA. J was trimmed by 1 base and V by 3 bases; bases with no gene match: 14.